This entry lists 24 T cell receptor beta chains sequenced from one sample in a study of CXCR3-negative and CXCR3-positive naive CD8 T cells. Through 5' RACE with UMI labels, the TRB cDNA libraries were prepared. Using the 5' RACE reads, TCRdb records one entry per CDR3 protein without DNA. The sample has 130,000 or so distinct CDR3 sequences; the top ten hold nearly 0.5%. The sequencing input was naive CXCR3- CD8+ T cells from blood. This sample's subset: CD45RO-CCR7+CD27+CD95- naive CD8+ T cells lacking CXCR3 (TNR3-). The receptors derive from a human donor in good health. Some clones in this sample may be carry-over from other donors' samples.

CDR3 loop: CASSLSQGQGEFYNEQFF. This sequence joins TRBV28 and TRBJ2-1; TCRdb reports TRBD1, a call that lacks DNA to check it against. Germline V gene data show CDR1 as MDHEN and CDR2 as SYDVKM. The CDR3 contains 18 residues. The full variable domain, with the rest looked up from reference TRBV28 and TRBJ2-1, is DVKVTQSSRYLVKRTGEKVFLECVQDMDHENMFWYRQDPGLGLRLIYFSYDVKMKEKGDIPEGYSVSREKKERFSLILESASTNQTSMYLCASSLSQGQGEFYNEQFFGPGTRLTVL.

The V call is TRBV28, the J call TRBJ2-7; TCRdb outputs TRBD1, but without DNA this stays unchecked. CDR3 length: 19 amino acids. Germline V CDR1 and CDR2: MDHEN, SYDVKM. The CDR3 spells CASSSDRGSNGSFPYEQYF. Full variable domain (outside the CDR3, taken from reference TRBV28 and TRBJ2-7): DVKVTQSSRYLVKRTGEKVFLECVQDMDHENMFWYRQDPGLGLRLIYFSYDVKMKEKGDIPEGYSVSREKKERFSLILESASTNQTSMYLCASSSDRGSNGSFPYEQYFGPGTRLTVT.

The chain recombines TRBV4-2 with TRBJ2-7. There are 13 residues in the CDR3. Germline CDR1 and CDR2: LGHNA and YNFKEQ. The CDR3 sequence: CASSQDGLIEQYF.

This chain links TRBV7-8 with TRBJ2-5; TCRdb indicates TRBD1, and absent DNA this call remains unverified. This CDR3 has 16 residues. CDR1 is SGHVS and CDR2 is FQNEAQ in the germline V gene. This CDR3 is CASSSEDRVLQETQYF.

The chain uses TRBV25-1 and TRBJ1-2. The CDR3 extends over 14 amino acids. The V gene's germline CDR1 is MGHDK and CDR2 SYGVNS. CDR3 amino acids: CASSELVANYGYTF.

This CDR3 is CSTPPGLALVSPYNEQFF. This chain joins TRBV20-1 and TRBJ2-1; with no DNA, the TCRdb D assignment of TRBD2 cannot be verified. The CDR3 is made up of 18 amino acids. CDR1 is DFQATT, CDR2 SNEGSKA, per germline (reference sequence).

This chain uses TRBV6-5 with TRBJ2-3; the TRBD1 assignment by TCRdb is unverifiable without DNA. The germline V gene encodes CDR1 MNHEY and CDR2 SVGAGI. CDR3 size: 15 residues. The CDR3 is CASSWRTGLTDTQYF.

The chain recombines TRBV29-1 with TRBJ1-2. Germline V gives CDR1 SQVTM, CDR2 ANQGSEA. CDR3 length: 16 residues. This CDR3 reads CSVELTTNSMRDGYTF.

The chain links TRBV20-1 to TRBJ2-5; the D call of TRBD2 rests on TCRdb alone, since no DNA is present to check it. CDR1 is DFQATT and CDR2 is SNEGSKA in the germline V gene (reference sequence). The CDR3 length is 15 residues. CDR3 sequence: CSARNGGGALKTQYF.

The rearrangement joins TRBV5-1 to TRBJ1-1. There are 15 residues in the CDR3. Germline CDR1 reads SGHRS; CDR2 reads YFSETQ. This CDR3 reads CASSLAPGENTEAFF.

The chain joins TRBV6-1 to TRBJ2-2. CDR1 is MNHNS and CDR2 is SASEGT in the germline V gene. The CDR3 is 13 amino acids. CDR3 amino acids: CASSAPRAGELFF.

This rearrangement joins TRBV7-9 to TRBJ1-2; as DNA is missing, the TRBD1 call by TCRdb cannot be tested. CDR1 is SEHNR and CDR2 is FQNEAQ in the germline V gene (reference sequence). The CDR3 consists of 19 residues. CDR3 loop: CASSLSGDRGISANYGYTF.

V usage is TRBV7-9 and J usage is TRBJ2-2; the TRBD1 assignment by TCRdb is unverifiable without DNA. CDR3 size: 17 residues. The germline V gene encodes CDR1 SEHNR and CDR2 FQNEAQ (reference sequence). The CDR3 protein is CASSLIPGTENTGEPFF.

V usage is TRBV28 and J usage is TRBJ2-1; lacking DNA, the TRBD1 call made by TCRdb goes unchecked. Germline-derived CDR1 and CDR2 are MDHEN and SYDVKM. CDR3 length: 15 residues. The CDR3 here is CASRIPGQGVNEQFF.

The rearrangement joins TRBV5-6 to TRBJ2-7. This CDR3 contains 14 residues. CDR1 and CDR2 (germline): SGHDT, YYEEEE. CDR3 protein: CASSLDRNYYEQYF.

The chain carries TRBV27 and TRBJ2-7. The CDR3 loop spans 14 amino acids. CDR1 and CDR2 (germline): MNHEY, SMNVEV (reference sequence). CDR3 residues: CASSFSGAPYEQYF.

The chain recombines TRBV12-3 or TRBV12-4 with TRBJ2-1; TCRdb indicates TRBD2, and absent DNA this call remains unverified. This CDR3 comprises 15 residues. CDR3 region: CASSLGGLADYEQFF.

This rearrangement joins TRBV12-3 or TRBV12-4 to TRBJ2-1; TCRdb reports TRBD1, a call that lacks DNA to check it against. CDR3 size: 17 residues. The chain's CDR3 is CASYASAGHQYYNEQFF.

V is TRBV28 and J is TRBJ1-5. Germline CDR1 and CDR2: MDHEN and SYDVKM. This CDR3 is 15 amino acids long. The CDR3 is CASSLLSSSNQPQHF.

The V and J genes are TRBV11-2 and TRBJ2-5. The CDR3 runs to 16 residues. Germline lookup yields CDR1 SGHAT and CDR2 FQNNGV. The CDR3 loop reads CASSLAGGLALETQYF.

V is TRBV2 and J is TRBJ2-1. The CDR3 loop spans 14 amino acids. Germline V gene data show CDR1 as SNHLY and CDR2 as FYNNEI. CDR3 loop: CASSVGSTYNEQFF.

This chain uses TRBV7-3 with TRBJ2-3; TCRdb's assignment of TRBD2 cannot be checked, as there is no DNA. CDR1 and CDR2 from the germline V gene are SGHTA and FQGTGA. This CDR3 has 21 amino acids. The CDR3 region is CASSPTPGLAGSGYGTDTQYF.

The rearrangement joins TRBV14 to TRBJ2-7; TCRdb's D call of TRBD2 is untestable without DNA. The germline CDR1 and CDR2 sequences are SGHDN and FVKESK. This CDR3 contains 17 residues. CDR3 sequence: CASSQDPGLSDSYEQYF.

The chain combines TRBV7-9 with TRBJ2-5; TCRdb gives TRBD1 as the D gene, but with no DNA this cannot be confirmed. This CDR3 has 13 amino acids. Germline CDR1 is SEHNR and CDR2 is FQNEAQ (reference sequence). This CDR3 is CASSAQDQETQYF.